The 14 T cell receptor beta chains in this list originate from one sample, sequenced in a study of regulatory T cells in long-lasting Graves disease. For TCR beta, libraries came from iRepertoire HTBI primers and Arm-PCR of CDR3 regions. TCRdb recomputed calls from the multiplex PCR reads with MiXCR, one row per CDR3 protein. The table shows about 290,000 distinct CDR3 sequences, with roughly a fifth occurring only once. As for time point: persistent/refractory GD, antithyroid drugs over 5 years with positive TRAb. The TCR library was prepared using RNA isolated from PBMCs. The material sequenced was peripheral blood mononuclear cells (PBMCs), taken when the disease was refractory, from a patient treated with antithyroid drugs. The receptor source for this set is a female donor with Graves disease.

As concerns this clonotype: This may stem from a read error, because a much larger clone lies one nucleotide away. The CDR3 does not end in the conserved phenylalanine or tryptophan, so this is likely a read error. The chain joins TRBV2 to TRBJ1-2; tentative D call: TRBD1 (6 bases). CDR3 length equals 13 residues. V was clipped by 2 bases and J by 8 bases, with 12 bases between them. CDR1 is SNHLY and CDR2 is FYNNEI in the germline V gene. CDR3 nucleotides: TGTGCCAGCAGTGAATGGGACAATTTAGGCTACACCCTC. Translating it yields CASSEWDNLGYTL.

The rearrangement uses TRBV20-1 and TRBJ2-7; perhaps TRBD2 as D (6 bases). The V gene lost 6 bases and the J gene lost 2 bases, with 14 bases spanning the gap. The CDR3 extends over 13 amino acids. CDR1 is DFQATT and CDR2 is SNEGSKA in the germline V gene (reference sequence). CDR3 nucleotide sequence: TGCAGTGCCTACCACCCGGGGGCCTACGAGCAGTACTTC. Amino acid sequence: CSAYHPGAYEQYF.

The DNA for the CDR3 is TGCGCCAGCAGATCCGGGGGGCAGTACCAAGAGACCCAGTACTTC. Translation gives CASRSGGQYQETQYF. This sequence joins TRBV5-1 and TRBJ2-5; possible D gene TRBD2, 7 bases. Germline CDR1 SGHRS, CDR2 YFSETQ. V shed 5 bases and J shed 0 bases, with 14 bases lying between them. CDR3 length: 15 residues.

This clonotype came up many times. The chain has TRBV28 and TRBJ1-6, with D hard to call. Trimming took 4 bases from V and 5 from J, leaving 9 bases between them. Germline CDR1 is MDHEN and CDR2 is SYDVKM. This CDR3 has 14 residues. The DNA for the CDR3 is TGTGCCAGCAGTTATCGGGCCAATAATTCACCCCTCCACTTT. Translating it yields CASSYRANNSPLHF. The full variable domain, its missing parts supplied by reference TRBV28 and TRBJ1-6, is DVKVTQSSRYLVKRTGEKVFLECVQDMDHENMFWYRQDPGLGLRLIYFSYDVKMKEKGDIPEGYSVSREKKERFSLILESASTNQTSMYLCASSYRANNSPLHFGNGTRLTVT.

This clonotype was seen repeatedly, ten times or more. The genes are TRBV20-1 and TRBJ2-7; perhaps D is TRBD1 or TRBD2 (5 bases each). The CDR3 length is 13 residues. With 1 base removed from V and 7 bases from J, the gap between germline ends came to 14 bases. The germline CDR1 and CDR2 sequences are DFQATT and SNEGSKA (reference sequence). DNA for the CDR3: TGCAGTGCTAGAGGGCTTGGGAGACAGGAGCAGTACTTC. This translates into CSARGLGRQEQYF.

A remark on this clonotype: The CDR3 does not close with the conserved phenylalanine or tryptophan, likely indicating a read error. This sequence joins TRBV11-2 and TRBJ2-5, with D uncertain. In germline, CDR1 is SGHAT, CDR2 FQNNGV. Trimming shortened V by 2 bases and J by 0 bases, and 13 bases separated the two germline ends. The CDR3 runs to 16 residues. This chain's CDR3 is CASSLYPDAYQETQYL. CDR3 DNA: TGTGCCAGCAGCTTATATCCTGACGCGTACCAAGAGACCCAGTACCTC.

CDR3 coding DNA: TGCAGCGTTGATAGGGGCTCGAACACTGAAGCTTTCTTT. Protein sequence: CSVDRGSNTEAFF. The chain has TRBV29-1 and TRBJ1-1; a weak D match, TRBD1 (5 bases). V was clipped by 3 bases and J by 1 base, with 9 bases between them. The length of the CDR3 is 13 residues. The germline gives CDR1 SQVTM, CDR2 ANQGSEA.

This clonotype came up a few times. The rearrangement joins TRBV9 to TRBJ1-5; a possible D gene is TRBD1 (6 bases). There are 16 residues in the CDR3. The germline gives CDR1 SGDLS, CDR2 YYNGEE. Trimming removed 0 bases at V and 4 bases at J, with 14 bases between. The CDR3 DNA reads TGTGCCAGCAGCGTAGATGGGGGCGGGGGAAATCAGCCCCAGCATTTT. This translates into CASSVDGGGGNQPQHF.

The V and J genes are TRBV28 and TRBJ1-3; TRBD1 agrees at 7 bases. J lost 0 bases, V lost 5 bases, and 10 bases had no gene match. CDR3 size: 17 residues. Germline V lookup: CDR1 MDHEN, CDR2 SYDVKM. The CDR3 region has the DNA TGTGCCAGCAGTCCGATATACAGGGGTCTCTCTGGAAACACCATATATTTT. Translated: CASSPIYRGLSGNTIYF.

This clonotype has at least ten counts. The rearrangement uses TRBV11-1 and TRBJ1-6; D remains ambiguous. Germline V gene sequence: CDR1 SGHAT, CDR2 FQDESV (reference sequence). V lost 3 bases, J lost 10 bases, and 13 bases lay in between. This CDR3 spans 14 amino acids. The chain's CDR3 is CASSFGGYGSPLHF. The CDR3 coding sequence is TGTGCCAGCAGCTTTGGAGGATACGGGTCACCCCTCCACTTT.

This clonotype was picked up a small number of times. The V gene is TRBV7-2, the J gene TRBJ1-2; a weak D match, TRBD1 (6 bases). V gave up 1 base and J gave up 8 bases, with 11 bases separating them. Looked up from germline, CDR1 is SGHTA and CDR2 is FQGNSA. This CDR3 is 13 amino acids long. The CDR3 DNA reads TGTGCCAGCAGCTTAGGCAGGGGTTGGGGCTACACCTTC. Residues: CASSLGRGWGYTF.

This clonotype has a handful of counts. The chain links TRBV6-1 to TRBJ1-2; possible D gene TRBD1, 5 bases. The V gene lost 6 bases and the J gene lost 4 bases, with 18 bases spanning the gap. The germline gives CDR1 MNHNS, CDR2 SASEGT. This CDR3 region has 15 residues. CDR3 protein: CASRIASTGLYGYTF. CDR3 in DNA: TGTGCCAGCAGAATCGCCTCAACAGGCCTCTATGGCTACACCTTC.

The gene calls are TRBV28 and TRBJ2-2; either TRBD1 or TRBD2 may fit D (5 bases each). From germline, CDR1 is MDHEN and CDR2 SYDVKM. The CDR3 consists of 12 residues. This CDR3 reads CYGQSGTGELFF. DNA for the CDR3: TGTTATGGACAATCGGGGACCGGGGAGCTGTTTTTT.

The chain has TRBV11-2 and TRBJ2-3; D uncertain. Germline CDR1 and CDR2: SGHAT and FQNNGV. V was clipped by 5 bases and J by 5 bases, with 17 bases between them. The CDR3 consists of 15 residues. The CDR3 nucleotides read TGTGCCAGCAGCCCAACAAGGGCCCGCCTAGATACGCAGTATTTT. This encodes CASSPTRARLDTQYF.